This T cell receptor beta chain was identified in a study of early T cells in non-severe SARS-CoV-2 infection. This CDR3 has 14 amino acids. The V gene end was trimmed by 3 bases and the J gene end by 5 bases; junction bases not matched to a gene: 3. CDR1 is WNHNN and CDR2 is SYGVQD in the germline V gene (reference sequence). Attached unique molecular identifiers marked individual cDNA molecules. TCRdb re-called the 5' RACE reads through MiXCR, storing one row per CDR3 protein. Of 45,000 to 65,000 distinct CDR3 sequences in the sample, about 9.1% are singletons; the top ten hold 4.2%. This receptor was taken from an adult who was a healthcare worker with PCR-confirmed SARS-CoV-2 infection or an uninfected control (not recorded which). This sequence joins TRBV10-1 and TRBJ2-1; 8 positions agree with TRBD1. Sequenced input: whole blood. The CDR3 here is CASSESGGHNEQFF. In DNA form, the CDR3 reads TGCGCCAGCAGTGAATCAGGGGGCCACAATGAGCAGTTCTTC.